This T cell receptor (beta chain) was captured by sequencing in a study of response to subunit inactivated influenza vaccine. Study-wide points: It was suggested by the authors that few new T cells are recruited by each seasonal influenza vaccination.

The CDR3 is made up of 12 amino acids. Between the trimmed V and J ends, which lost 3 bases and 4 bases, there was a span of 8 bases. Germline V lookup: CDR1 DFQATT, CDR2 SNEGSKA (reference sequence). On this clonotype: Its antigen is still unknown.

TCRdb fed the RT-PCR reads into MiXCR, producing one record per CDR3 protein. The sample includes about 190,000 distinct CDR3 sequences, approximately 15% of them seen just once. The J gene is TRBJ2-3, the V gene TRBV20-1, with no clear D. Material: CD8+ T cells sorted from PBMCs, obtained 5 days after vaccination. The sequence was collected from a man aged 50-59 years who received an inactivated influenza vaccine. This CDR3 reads CSASEPPDTQYF. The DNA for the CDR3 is TGCAGTGCTAGTGAACCACCAGATACGCAGTATTTT.